A single sample gave rise to the 14 T cell receptor beta chains below, sequenced in a study of blood T cell repertoires in COVID-19. Repertoires were generated with immunoSEQ multiplex PCR, while TCRdb's copy carries only in-frame clones and drops some. This table has roughly 300,000 clones, 85% appearing once. Sample: peripheral blood. Every receptor here comes from a human donor in a cohort sampled during active COVID-19.

The chain carries TRBV12-3 or TRBV12-4 and TRBJ2-1, with D unresolved. V was shortened by 6 bases and J by 7 bases, with 10 bases between the two germline ends. This CDR3 spans 12 amino acids. The CDR3 sequence is CASRLRANEQFF. DNA for the CDR3: TGTGCCAGCAGACTCCGAGCGAATGAGCAGTTCTTC.

CDR3 residues: CASSVDGGGYNEQFF. DNA for the CDR3: TGTGCCAGCAGCGTAGACGGGGGAGGGTACAATGAGCAGTTCTTC. The chain carries TRBV9 and TRBJ2-1; 7 nucleotides agree with TRBD2. J lost 4 bases, V lost 0 bases, and 4 bases had no gene match. Germline V CDR1 and CDR2: SGDLS, YYNGEE. The CDR3 runs 15 residues.

This chain joins TRBV5-5 and TRBJ1-1; D remains unclear. The CDR3 covers 14 residues. Germline CDR1 and CDR2: SGHKS and YYEKEE (reference sequence). V lost 5 bases and J lost 1, with 12 bases in between. The CDR3 DNA is TGTGCCAGCAGAAGCGGACGGGAGAACACTGAAGCTTTCTTT. This translates into CASRSGRENTEAFF.

This chain uses TRBV7-2 with TRBJ1-1; D may be TRBD1 (5 bases). Looked up from germline, CDR1 is SGHTA and CDR2 is FQGNSA. V was shortened by 5 bases and J by 2 bases, with 15 bases between the two germline ends. The CDR3 covers 15 residues. The CDR3 DNA reads TGTGCCAGCAGCCCTACTCGACAGTTAAACACTGAAGCTTTCTTT. Translated, it gives CASSPTRQLNTEAFF. Variable domain in full (rest from reference TRBV7-2 and TRBJ1-1): GAGVSQSPSNKVTEKGKDVELRCDPISGHTALYWYRQSLGQGLEFLIYFQGNSAPDKSGLPSDRFSAERTGGSVSTLTIQRTQQEDSAVYLCASSPTRQLNTEAFFGQGTRLTVV.

The rearrangement uses TRBV5-1 and TRBJ2-2, with D maybe TRBD2 (6 bases). The germline CDR1 and CDR2 sequences are SGHRS and YFSETQ. The V end lost 7 bases, the J end lost 6 bases, and 10 bases lay between the germline ends. This CDR3 is 12 amino acids long. For the CDR3, the DNA is TGCGCCAGCCACTCGGGGGCCGGGGAGCTGTTTTTT. Translating gives CASHSGAGELFF.

The CDR3 loop reads CASSTRTVSSGANVLTF. The CDR3 coding sequence is TGTGCCAGCAGCACGAGGACAGTCAGCTCTGGGGCCAACGTCCTGACTTTC. The rearrangement links TRBV21-1 to TRBJ2-6; TRBD1 is the table's D call and was not checked against the DNA. TRBV21-1 counts as a pseudogene. The CDR3 covers 17 residues.

In this sample, this clone turned up a few times. This chain joins TRBV7-9 and TRBJ1-2; D is undetermined. V was clipped by 3 bases and J by 2 bases, with 10 bases between them. Germline V CDR1 and CDR2: SEHNR, FQNEAQ (reference sequence). This CDR3 has 14 residues. The CDR3 loop is CASSFFKENYGYTF. The CDR3 nucleotides are TGTGCCAGCAGCTTTTTTAAGGAGAACTATGGCTACACCTTC. The full variable domain, with the rest looked up from reference TRBV7-9 and TRBJ1-2, is DTGVSQNPRHKITKRGQNVTFRCDPISEHNRLYWYRQTLGQGPEFLTYFQNEAQLEKSRLLSDRFSAERPKGSFSTLEIQRTEQGDSAMYLCASSFFKENYGYTFGSGTRLTVV.

The chain uses TRBV18 and TRBJ2-7, with D maybe TRBD1 (6 bases). The germline V gene encodes CDR1 KGHSH and CDR2 LQKENI. V shed 2 bases and J shed 7 bases, with 18 bases lying between them. CDR3 size: 15 residues. The CDR3 loop reads CASSPAGTRGEEQYF. The CDR3 nucleotides read TGTGCCAGCTCACCAGCCGGGACAAGGGGAGAGGAGCAGTACTTC.

This chain uses TRBV10-3 with TRBJ2-2, with D possibly being TRBD2 (5 bases). The CDR3 loop spans 17 amino acids. Germline V gene sequence: CDR1 ENHRY, CDR2 SYGVKD. The ends were cut back, 0 bases at V and 2 bases at J, with 13 bases in the middle. The DNA of the CDR3 is TGTGCCATCAGTGAGTCTAACGGACTTACAAACACCGGGGAGCTGTTTTTT. This sequence encodes CAISESNGLTNTGELFF.

This clone was seen a single time. The chain joins TRBV11-2 to TRBJ1-4; D possibly corresponds to TRBD1 (6 bases). V was clipped by 6 bases and J by 4 bases, with 9 bases between them. Germline V lookup: CDR1 SGHAT, CDR2 FQNNGV. This CDR3 is built from 13 residues. In DNA, the CDR3 is TGTGCCAGCAGACAGGGCGGTAATGAAAAACTGTTTTTT. It is translated as CASRQGGNEKLFF.

The chain carries TRBV7-6 and TRBJ1-3, with D possibly matching TRBD1 (6 bases). Germline CDR1 SGHVS, CDR2 FNYEAQ. The V and J ends lost 4 bases and 4 bases respectively, with 14 bases between them. The CDR3 runs 15 residues. The CDR3 DNA sequence: TGTGCCAGCAGCTCACAGGGTACCCGGGGAAACACCATATATTTT. Protein: CASSSQGTRGNTIYF.

V gene TRBV12-3 or TRBV12-4 combines with J gene TRBJ1-2; the match to TRBD1 covers 8 bases. The CDR3 is made up of 12 amino acids. Unmatched junction bases numbered 5, after V lost 8 bases and J lost 6 bases. CDR3: CASQGAQDGYTF. For the CDR3, the DNA is TGTGCCAGCCAGGGGGCGCAGGATGGCTACACCTTC.

This chain connects TRBV5-6 to TRBJ2-7; possible D gene TRBD1, 6 bases. Germline CDR1 reads SGHDT; CDR2 reads YYEEEE. V was pared by 4 bases and J by 1 base, with 15 bases between. The CDR3 covers 15 residues. In DNA, the CDR3 is TGTGCCAGCAGCCCCGGGACACCCCTATCCTACGAGCAGTACTTC. This gives the protein CASSPGTPLSYEQYF.

This sequence joins TRBV29-1 and TRBJ2-1; 12 bases are a match to TRBD2. Trimming took 6 bases from V and 4 from J; bases not matched to a gene: 10. Germline V CDR1 and CDR2: SQVTM, ANQGSEA. This CDR3 is 16 amino acids long. The CDR3 region has the DNA TGCAGCGTACCAGCCCTAGCGGGGGGGAGATACAATGAGCAGTTCTTC. The encoded protein is CSVPALAGGRYNEQFF.